This TCR beta chain emerged from a study of blood T cell repertoires in COVID-19. V was clipped by 4 bases and J by 0 bases, with 10 bases between them. Germline CDR1 is SEHNR and CDR2 is FQNEAQ (reference sequence). This CDR3 is 15 amino acids long. The data were produced by immunoSEQ multiplex PCR, yet TCRdb's version contains in-frame clones alone and is incomplete. In the table there are 100,000 or so clones, just under 95% of which are singletons. The receptor comes from an older man with acute or convalescent COVID-19. Sample: peripheral blood. The genes are TRBV7-9 and TRBJ2-1; D perhaps matches TRBD2 (5 bases). DNA of the CDR3: TGTGCCAGCAGCTCTCCGGGAAGCTCCTACAATGAGCAGTTCTTC. Translation: CASSSPGSSYNEQFF.